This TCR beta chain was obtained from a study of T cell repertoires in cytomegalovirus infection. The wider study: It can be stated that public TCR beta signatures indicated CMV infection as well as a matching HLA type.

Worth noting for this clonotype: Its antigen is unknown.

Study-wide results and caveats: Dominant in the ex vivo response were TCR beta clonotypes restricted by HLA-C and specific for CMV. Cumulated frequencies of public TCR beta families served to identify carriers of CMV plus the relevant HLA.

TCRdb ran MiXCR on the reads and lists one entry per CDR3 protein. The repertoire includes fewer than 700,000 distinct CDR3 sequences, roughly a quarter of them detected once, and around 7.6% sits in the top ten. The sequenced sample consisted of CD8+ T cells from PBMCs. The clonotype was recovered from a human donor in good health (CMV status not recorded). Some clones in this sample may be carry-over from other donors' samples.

The CDR3 DNA sequence: TGTGCCAGTAGTCCCTGGACCTACAATGAGCAGTTCTTC. Its protein is CASSPWTYNEQFF. The V and J genes are TRBV19 and TRBJ2-1; D ambiguous. CDR3 length: 13 residues. Germline V gene sequence: CDR1 LNHDA, CDR2 SQIVND (reference sequence). V was clipped by 5 bases and J by 2 bases, with 7 bases between them.